Listed below are T cell receptor beta chains from one sample, sequenced in a study of shared clonotypes between healthy human individuals. Profiled with immunoSEQ multiplex PCR; TCRdb holds only in-frame clones, not every one. Among roughly 680,000 clones listed, around 70% were seen once. Sequenced: memory CD4+ T cells sorted from blood. The receptors derive from a young woman in good health. CDR3s leave out the opening cysteine and the closing phenylalanine or tryptophan. Each record gives: J gene, V gene, CDR3 protein.

J: TRBJ2-1; V: TRBV7-3; CDR3: ASSLGLTSGSNNEQF
J: TRBJ2-1; V: TRBV6-5; CDR3: ATREERDSYNEQF
J: TRBJ2-5; V: TRBV2; CDR3: ASSVSQRETQY
J: TRBJ2-5; V: TRBV9; CDR3: ASSGRSVARETQY
J: TRBJ2-3; V: TRBV7-9; CDR3: ASSLGFADTQY
J: TRBJ1-3; V: TRBV19; CDR3: ASSRDVSSGNTIY
J: TRBJ2-3; V: TRBV28; CDR3: ASSLSGRSDTQY
J: TRBJ2-3; V: TRBV6-4; CDR3: ASGGGSTDTQY
J: TRBJ2-1; V: TRBV18; CDR3: ASSPQRAAYNEQF
J: TRBJ2-2; V: TRBV2; CDR3: ASRLGVGTLNTGELF
J: TRBJ2-3; V: TRBV25-1; CDR3: ASSGKTSGSGNTQY
J: TRBJ2-2; V: TRBV7-9; CDR3: ASSLRPGELF
J: TRBJ2-7; V: TRBV14; CDR3: ASSQLGQGAYEQY
J: TRBJ2-2; V: TRBV2; CDR3: ASTPVATGELF
J: TRBJ1-2; V: TRBV18; CDR3: ASTWDREVGGYT
J: TRBJ1-4; V: TRBV28; CDR3: ASSSPGRGEKLF
J: TRBJ1-1; V: TRBV18; CDR3: ASSSETGMTEAF
J: TRBJ1-2; V: TRBV6-1; CDR3: ASSEGAYGYT
J: TRBJ1-5; V: TRBV27; CDR3: ASSPGRDQPQH
J: TRBJ2-3; V: TRBV2; CDR3: ASSPLTSGTDTQY
J: TRBJ2-1; V: TRBV5-1; CDR3: ASSLSSAGYNEQF
J: TRBJ2-5; V: TRBV11-2; CDR3: ASSPRLAAQETQY
J: TRBJ2-7; V: TRBV7-3; CDR3: ASSYGPTYEQY
J: TRBJ2-7; V: TRBV6-1; CDR3: ASSGVPGQGRRTYEQY
J: TRBJ1-2; V: TRBV6-7; CDR3: ASSYPRHDYYGYT
J: TRBJ2-5; V: TRBV11-2; CDR3: ASSLVTLETQY
J: TRBJ1-2; V: TRBV29-1; CDR3: SGGDRLINYGYT
J: TRBJ1-2; V: TRBV30; CDR3: AWSRGRRFYGYT
J: TRBJ2-7; V: TRBV29-1; CDR3: SVDSGYEQY
J: TRBJ1-4; V: TRBV5-1; CDR3: ASSPPLGGDEKLF
J: TRBJ2-1; V: TRBV18; CDR3: ASSPRGLAEGNEQF
J: TRBJ2-3; V: TRBV6-4; CDR3: ASSDLAHTDTQY
J: TRBJ1-5; V: TRBV7-3; CDR3: ASSLGAGRNQPQH
J: TRBJ1-4; V: TRBV28; CDR3: ASSSGTQKEKLF
J: TRBJ2-3; V: TRBV9; CDR3: ASSVELRNTDTQY
J: TRBJ2-3; V: TRBV11-2; CDR3: ASSGAYTDTQY
J: TRBJ1-4; V: TRBV30; CDR3: AWGTEDEKLF
J: TRBJ2-7; V: TRBV10-3; CDR3: AISDPTSGRENSYEQY
J: TRBJ2-7; V: TRBV5-4; CDR3: ASSPNIGSVGKQY
J: -; V: TRBV5-4; CDR3: ASSPAAGETQY
J: TRBJ1-6; V: TRBV6-6; CDR3: ASSYRTENSPLH
J: TRBJ2-7; V: TRBV5-1; CDR3: ASSPYRGNSYEQY
J: TRBJ2-5; V: TRBV5-1; CDR3: ASSRDSQEETQY
J: TRBJ1-1; V: TRBV27; CDR3: ASAMTGVDTEAF
J: TRBJ1-3; V: TRBV28; CDR3: ASAGGVRDTIY
J: TRBJ1-2; V: TRBV5-1; CDR3: ASSKDRGGYT
J: TRBJ2-7; V: TRBV5-1; CDR3: ASSLLSTGLEQY
J: TRBJ1-2; V: TRBV27; CDR3: ASHSWSNANGYT
J: TRBJ2-7; V: TRBV7-8; CDR3: ASLLAGPSISSEQY
J: TRBJ2-6; V: TRBV7-3; CDR3: ASSILPNSGANVLT
J: TRBJ2-3; V: TRBV9; CDR3: ASSVIRLGADTQY
J: TRBJ2-1; V: TRBV5-1; CDR3: ASSLTSGILGEQF